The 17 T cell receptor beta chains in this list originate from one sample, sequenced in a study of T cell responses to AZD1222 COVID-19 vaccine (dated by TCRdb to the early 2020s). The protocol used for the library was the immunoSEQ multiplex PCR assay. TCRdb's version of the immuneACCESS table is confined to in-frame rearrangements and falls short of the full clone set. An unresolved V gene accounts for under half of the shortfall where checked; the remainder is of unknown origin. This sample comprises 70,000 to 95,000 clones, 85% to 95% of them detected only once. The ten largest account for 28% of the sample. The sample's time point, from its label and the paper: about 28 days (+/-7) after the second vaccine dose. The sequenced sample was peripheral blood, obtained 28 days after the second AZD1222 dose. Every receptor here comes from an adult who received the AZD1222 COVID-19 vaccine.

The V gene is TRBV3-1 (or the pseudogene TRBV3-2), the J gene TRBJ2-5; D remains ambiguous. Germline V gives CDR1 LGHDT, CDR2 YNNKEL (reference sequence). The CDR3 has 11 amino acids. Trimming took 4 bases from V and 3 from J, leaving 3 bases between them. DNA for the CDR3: TGTGCCAGCAGCCCAGAAGAGACCCAGTACTTC. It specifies CASSPEETQYF.

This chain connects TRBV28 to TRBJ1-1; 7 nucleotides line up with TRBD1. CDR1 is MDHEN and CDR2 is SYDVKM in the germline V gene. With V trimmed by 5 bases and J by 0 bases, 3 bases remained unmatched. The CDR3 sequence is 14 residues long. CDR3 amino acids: CASSKGQMNTEAFF. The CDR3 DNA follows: TGTGCCAGCAGTAAGGGACAGATGAACACTGAAGCTTTCTTT.

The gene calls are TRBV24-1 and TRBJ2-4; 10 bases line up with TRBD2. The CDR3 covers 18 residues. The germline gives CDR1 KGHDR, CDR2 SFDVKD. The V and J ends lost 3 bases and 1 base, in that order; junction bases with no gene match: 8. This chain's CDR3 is CATSDGTPGLAAKNIQYF. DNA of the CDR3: TGTGCCACCAGTGATGGGACTCCGGGACTAGCGGCCAAAAACATTCAGTACTTC.

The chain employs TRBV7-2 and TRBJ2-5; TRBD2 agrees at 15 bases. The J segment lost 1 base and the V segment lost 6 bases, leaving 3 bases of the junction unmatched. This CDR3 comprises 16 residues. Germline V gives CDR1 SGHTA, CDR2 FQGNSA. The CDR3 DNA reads TGTGCCAGCAGTGGACTAGCGGGAGGGTTCCAAGAGACCCAGTACTTC. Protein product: CASSGLAGGFQETQYF.

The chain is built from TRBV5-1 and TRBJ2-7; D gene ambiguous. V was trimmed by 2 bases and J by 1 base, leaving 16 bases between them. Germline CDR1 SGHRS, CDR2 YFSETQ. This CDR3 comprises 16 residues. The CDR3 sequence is CASSLSVPYSSYEQYF. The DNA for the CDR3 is TGCGCCAGCAGCTTATCAGTTCCATATTCATCCTACGAGCAGTACTTC.

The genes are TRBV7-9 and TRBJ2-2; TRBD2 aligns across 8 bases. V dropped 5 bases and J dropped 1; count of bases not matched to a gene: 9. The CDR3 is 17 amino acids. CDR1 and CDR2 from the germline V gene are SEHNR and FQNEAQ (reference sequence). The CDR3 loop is CASSRRRTSRNTGELFF. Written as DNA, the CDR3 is TGTGCCAGCAGCCGCAGGCGGACTAGCAGGAACACCGGGGAGCTGTTTTTT.

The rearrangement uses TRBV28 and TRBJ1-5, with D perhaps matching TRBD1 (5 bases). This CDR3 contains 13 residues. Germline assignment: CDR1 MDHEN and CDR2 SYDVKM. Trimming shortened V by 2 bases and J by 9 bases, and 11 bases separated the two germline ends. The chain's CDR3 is CASSLLGVRPQHF. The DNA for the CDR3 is TGTGCCAGCAGTTTACTGGGGGTAAGGCCCCAGCATTTT.

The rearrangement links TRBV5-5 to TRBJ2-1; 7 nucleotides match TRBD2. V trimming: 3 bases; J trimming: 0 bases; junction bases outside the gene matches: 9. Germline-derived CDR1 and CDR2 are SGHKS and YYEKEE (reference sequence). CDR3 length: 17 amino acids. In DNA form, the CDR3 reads TGTGCCAGCAGCTCACACCTTAGCGGGCGCTCCTACAATGAGCAGTTCTTC. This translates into CASSSHLSGRSYNEQFF. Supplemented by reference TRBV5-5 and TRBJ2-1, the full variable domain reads DAGVTQSPTHLIKTRGQQVTLRCSPISGHKSVSWYQQVLGQGPQFIFQYYEKEERGRGNFPDRFSARQFPNYSSELNVNALLLGDSALYLCASSSHLSGRSYNEQFFGPGTRLTVL.

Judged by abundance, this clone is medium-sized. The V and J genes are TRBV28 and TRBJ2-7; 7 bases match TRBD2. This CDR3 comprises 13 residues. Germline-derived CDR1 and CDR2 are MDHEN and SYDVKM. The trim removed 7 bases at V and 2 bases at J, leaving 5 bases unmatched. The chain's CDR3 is CASNRGGTYEQYF. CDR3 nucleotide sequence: TGTGCCAGCAACCGCGGGGGTACCTACGAGCAGTACTTC.

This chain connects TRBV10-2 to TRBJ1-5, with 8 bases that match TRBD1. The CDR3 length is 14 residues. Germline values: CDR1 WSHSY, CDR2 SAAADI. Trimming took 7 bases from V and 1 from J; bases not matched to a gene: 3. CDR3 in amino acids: CASKTGGSNQPQHF. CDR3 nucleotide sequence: TGCGCCAGCAAAACAGGGGGGAGCAATCAGCCCCAGCATTTT.

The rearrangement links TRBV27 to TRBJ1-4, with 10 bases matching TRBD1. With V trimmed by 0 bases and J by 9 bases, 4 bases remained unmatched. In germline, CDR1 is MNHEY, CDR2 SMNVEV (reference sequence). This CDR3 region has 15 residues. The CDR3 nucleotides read TGTGCCAGCAGTTTATCAGGGACAGGGGAGAAAAAACTGTTTTTT. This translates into CASSLSGTGEKKLFF.

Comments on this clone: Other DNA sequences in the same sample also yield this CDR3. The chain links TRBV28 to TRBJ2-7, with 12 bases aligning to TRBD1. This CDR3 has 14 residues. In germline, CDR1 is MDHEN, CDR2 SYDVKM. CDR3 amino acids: CASCGTGGLYEQYF. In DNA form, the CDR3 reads TGTGCTAGCTGCGGGACAGGGGGCTTATACGAGCAGTACTTC.

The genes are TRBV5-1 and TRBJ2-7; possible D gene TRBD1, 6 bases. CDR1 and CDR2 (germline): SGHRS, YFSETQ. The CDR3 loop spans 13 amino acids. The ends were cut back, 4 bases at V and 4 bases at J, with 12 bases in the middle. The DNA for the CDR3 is TGCGCCAGCAGCACGGGACAAGGGTACGAGCAGTACTTC. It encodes CASSTGQGYEQYF.

CDR3 loop: CASSYGLAGSYEQYF. The CDR3 DNA is TGTGCCAGCAGTTACGGGCTAGCGGGCTCCTACGAGCAGTACTTC. The chain links TRBV6-5 to TRBJ2-7; 8 nucleotides align to TRBD2. The germline V gene encodes CDR1 MNHEY and CDR2 SVGAGI. V was clipped by 2 bases and J by 0 bases; unmatched bases: 3. The CDR3 spans 15 residues.

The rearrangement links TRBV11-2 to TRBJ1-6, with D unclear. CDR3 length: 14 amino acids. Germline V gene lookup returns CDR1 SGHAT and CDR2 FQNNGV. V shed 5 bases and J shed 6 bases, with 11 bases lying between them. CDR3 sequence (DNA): TGTGCCAGCAGCAGAACGGACGGTAATTCACCCCTCCACTTT. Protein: CASSRTDGNSPLHF.

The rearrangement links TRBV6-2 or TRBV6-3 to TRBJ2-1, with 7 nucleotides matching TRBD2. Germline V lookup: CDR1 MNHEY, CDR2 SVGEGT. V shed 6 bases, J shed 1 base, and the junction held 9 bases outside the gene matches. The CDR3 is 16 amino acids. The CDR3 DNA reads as TGTGCCAGCAGCCGCCTCTCAGCGGGATCCTACAATGAGCAGTTCTTC. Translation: CASSRLSAGSYNEQFF.

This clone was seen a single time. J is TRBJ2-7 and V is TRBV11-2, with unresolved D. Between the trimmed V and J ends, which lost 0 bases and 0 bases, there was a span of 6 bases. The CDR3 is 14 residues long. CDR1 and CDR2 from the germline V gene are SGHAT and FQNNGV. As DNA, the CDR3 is TGTGCCAGCAGCTTAGACGAGAGCTCCTACGAGCAGTACTTC. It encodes CASSLDESSYEQYF.